What follows are 9 T cell receptor beta chains derived from one specimen sequenced in a study of human T cells and chemical hapten exposure (dated by TCRdb to about 2021). Library generation was performed with RACE. The instrument given in TCRdb is NextSeq 500. TCRdb reanalyzed the raw reads on its own, using fastp at Q25 for trimming and MiXCR for clone calling, and kept in-frame beta chains. Rows with one shared CDR3 protein collapse into an entry with the most common genes and DNA. This sample comprises 250,000 or so distinct CDR3 sequences, just under 8% of them detected only once. The ten most abundant clones make up roughly 1.2% of the sample. The meaning of the sample's time point label: pre-sensitization, week 0. Taken with the paper, the label for treatment or condition translates to: therapeutic diphenylcyclopropenone sensitization with weekly scalp DPC. Sequencing was performed on whole blood, taken in connection with sensitization to the hapten diphenylcyclopropenone (DPC). The receptors stem from a man between 18 and 29 years old with alopecia areata. Some clones in this sample may be carry-over from other donors' samples.

This clonotype was detected many times. The chain links TRBV28 to TRBJ2-7; TRBD1 is a possible D gene (6 bases). Trimming cost V 3 bases and J 11 bases, with 23 bases left between them. Germline V gene data show CDR1 as MDHEN and CDR2 as SYDVKM. The length of the CDR3 is 15 residues. CDR3 loop: CASSFTRHTGSLEYV. The CDR3 DNA is TGTGCCAGCAGTTTCACCCGCCATACAGGGTCGCTGGAGTACGTC.

This clonotype was seen many times. The chain uses TRBV28 and TRBJ2-6; 8 bases align to TRBD2. CDR1 is MDHEN and CDR2 is SYDVKM in the germline V gene. The CDR3 spans 15 residues. With 6 bases clipped from V and 2 bases from J, the junction kept 3 bases outside the gene matches. DNA of the CDR3: TGTGCCAGCAGATACGGGGGGGCTGGGGCCAACGTCCTGACTTTC. This codes for CASRYGGAGANVLTF. The whole variable domain, filled in from reference TRBV28 and TRBJ2-6, reads DVKVTQSSRYLVKRTGEKVFLECVQDMDHENMFWYRQDPGLGLRLIYFSYDVKMKEKGDIPEGYSVSREKKERFSLILESASTNQTSMYLCASRYGGAGANVLTFGAGSRLTVL.

This clonotype has only a few counts. The rearrangement links TRBV7-6 to TRBJ2-3; a possible D gene is TRBD1 (5 bases). This CDR3 spans 16 amino acids. Germline loops: CDR1 SGHVS, CDR2 FNYEAQ. Trimming took 1 base from V and 3 from J, leaving 14 bases between them. This CDR3 reads CASSLDRSRHTDTQYF. In DNA, the CDR3 is TGTGCCAGCAGCTTAGACAGGTCTCGTCATACAGATACGCAGTATTTT.

This rearrangement joins TRBV7-9 to TRBJ1-6; D is undetermined. CDR3 length: 15 residues. Germline V gene lookup returns CDR1 SEHNR and CDR2 FQNEAQ (reference sequence). Trimming cost V 1 base and J 5 bases, with 9 bases left between them. As DNA, the CDR3 is TGTGCCAGCAGCTTAGAGGCATCCCATAATTCACCCCTCCACTTT. Residues: CASSLEASHNSPLHF.

This clonotype was detected only a few times. This sequence joins TRBV20-1 and TRBJ1-5; maybe TRBD1 (5 bases). Germline CDR1 DFQATT, CDR2 SNEGSKA (reference sequence). This CDR3 has 15 amino acids. V was cut by 6 bases and J by 2 bases, with 17 bases left in between. The CDR3 nucleotides read TGCAGTGCCCAAGGGCAGGGCCTTGGCAATCAGCCCCAGCATTTT. It is translated as CSAQGQGLGNQPQHF.

This clonotype was found a few times. This sequence joins TRBV7-2 and TRBJ1-6; 9 bases fit TRBD1. The CDR3 runs 15 residues. The J segment lost 7 bases and the V segment lost 5 bases, leaving 6 bases of the junction unmatched. Germline V gives CDR1 SGHTA, CDR2 FQGNSA. The CDR3 loop reads CASSTWDRDNSPLHF. For the CDR3, the DNA is TGTGCCAGCAGCACATGGGACAGGGACAATTCACCCCTCCACTTT.

As regards this clonotype: The junction departs from germline at one end; a sequencing error may be responsible. The chain uses TRBV29-1 and TRBJ2-1; D is perhaps TRBD1 or TRBD2 (5 bases each). Germline assignment: CDR1 SQVTM and CDR2 ANQGSEA. The CDR3 sequence is 16 residues long. This chain's CDR3 is CSISGTSGNIFNGQFF. CDR3 sequence (DNA): TGCAGCATCAGCGGCACGTCAGGGAATATTTTCAATGGGCAGTTCTTC.

The chain uses TRBV6-2 or TRBV6-3 and TRBJ1-1, with a tentative D call TRBD1 (5 bases). Germline V CDR1 and CDR2: MNHEY, SVGEGT. This CDR3 comprises 12 residues. Trimming shortened V by 3 bases and J by 11 bases, and 13 bases separated the two germline ends. CDR3 sequence reads: CASSYGQGSAFF. The CDR3 DNA sequence: TGTGCCAGCAGTTATGGGCAGGGTTCGGCTTTCTTT.

This chain joins TRBV28 and TRBJ1-1, with no clear D. The CDR3 extends over 15 amino acids. V was clipped by 3 bases and J by 5 bases, with 16 bases between them. Germline V gene lookup returns CDR1 MDHEN and CDR2 SYDVKM. In DNA, the CDR3 is TGTGCCAGCAGTTTGCACCAGTCGGGTACGACTGAAGCTTTCTTT. Residues: CASSLHQSGTTEAFF. Using reference TRBV28 and TRBJ1-1 for the parts outside the CDR3, the full variable domain is DVKVTQSSRYLVKRTGEKVFLECVQDMDHENMFWYRQDPGLGLRLIYFSYDVKMKEKGDIPEGYSVSREKKERFSLILESASTNQTSMYLCASSLHQSGTTEAFFGQGTRLTVV.